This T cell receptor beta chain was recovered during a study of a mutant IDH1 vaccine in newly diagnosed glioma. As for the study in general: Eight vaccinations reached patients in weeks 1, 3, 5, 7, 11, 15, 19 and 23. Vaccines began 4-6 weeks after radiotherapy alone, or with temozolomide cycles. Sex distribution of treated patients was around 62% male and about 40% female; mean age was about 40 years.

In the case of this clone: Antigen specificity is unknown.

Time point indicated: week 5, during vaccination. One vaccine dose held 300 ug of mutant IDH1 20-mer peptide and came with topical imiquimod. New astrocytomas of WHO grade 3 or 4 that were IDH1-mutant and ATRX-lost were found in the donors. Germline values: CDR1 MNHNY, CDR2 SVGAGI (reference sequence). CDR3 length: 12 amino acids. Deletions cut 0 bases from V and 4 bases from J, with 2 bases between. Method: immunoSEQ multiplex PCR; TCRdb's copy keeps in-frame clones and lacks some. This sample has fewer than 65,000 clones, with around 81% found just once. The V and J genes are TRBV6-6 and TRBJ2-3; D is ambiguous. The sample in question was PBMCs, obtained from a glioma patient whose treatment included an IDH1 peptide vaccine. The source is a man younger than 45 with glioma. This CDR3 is CASSYSPDTQYF. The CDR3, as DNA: TGTGCCAGCAGTTACTCACCAGATACGCAGTATTTT.